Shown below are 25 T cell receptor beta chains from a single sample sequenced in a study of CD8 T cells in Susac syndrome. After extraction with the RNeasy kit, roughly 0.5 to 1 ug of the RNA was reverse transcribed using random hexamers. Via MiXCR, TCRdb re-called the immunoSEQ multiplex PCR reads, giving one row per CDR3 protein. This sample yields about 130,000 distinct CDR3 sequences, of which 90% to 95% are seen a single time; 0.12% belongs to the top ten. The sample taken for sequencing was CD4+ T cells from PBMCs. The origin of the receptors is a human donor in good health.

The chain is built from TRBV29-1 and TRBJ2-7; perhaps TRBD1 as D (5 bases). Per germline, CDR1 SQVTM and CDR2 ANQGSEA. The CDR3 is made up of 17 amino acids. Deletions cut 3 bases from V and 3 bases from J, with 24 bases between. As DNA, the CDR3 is TGCAGCGTTGATGGGGCCCCACTGACCGTAAGTGGCTACGAGCAGTACTTC. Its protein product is CSVDGAPLTVSGYEQYF.

CDR3 coding DNA: TGTGCCAGCAGTTACGGGGTAGGGGCCTATGGCTACACCTTC. This encodes CASSYGVGAYGYTF. V and J are TRBV6-5 and TRBJ1-2, with D possibly being TRBD1 (5 bases). Trimming cost V 2 bases and J 4 bases, with 11 bases left between them. CDR1 and CDR2 (germline): MNHEY, SVGAGI. The CDR3 has 14 residues.

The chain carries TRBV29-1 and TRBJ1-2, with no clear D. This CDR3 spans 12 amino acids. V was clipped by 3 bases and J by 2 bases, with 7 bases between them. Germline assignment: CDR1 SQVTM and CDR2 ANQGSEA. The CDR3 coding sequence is TGCAGCGTTGACCAGGAGAACTATGGCTACACCTTC. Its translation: CSVDQENYGYTF.

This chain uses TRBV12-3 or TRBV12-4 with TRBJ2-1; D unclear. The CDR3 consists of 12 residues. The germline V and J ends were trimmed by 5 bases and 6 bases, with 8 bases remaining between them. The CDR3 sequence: CASSLHFNEQFF. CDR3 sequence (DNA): TGTGCCAGCAGTCTACATTTCAATGAGCAGTTCTTC.

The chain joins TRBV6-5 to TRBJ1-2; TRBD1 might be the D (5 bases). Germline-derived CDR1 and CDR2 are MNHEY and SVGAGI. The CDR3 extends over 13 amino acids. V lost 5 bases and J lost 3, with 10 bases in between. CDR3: CASSAREDYGYTF. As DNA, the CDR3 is TGTGCCAGCAGTGCCAGGGAGGACTATGGCTACACCTTC.

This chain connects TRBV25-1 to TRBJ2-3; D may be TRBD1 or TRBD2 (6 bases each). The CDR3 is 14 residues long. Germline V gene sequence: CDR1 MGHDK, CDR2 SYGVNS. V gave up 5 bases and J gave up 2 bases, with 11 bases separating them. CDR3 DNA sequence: TGTGCCAGCAGTCAGTCGGGGGCCACAGATACGCAGTATTTT. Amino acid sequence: CASSQSGATDTQYF.

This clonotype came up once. CDR3 sequence (DNA): TGTGCCAGCAGTAGAGGGACAGGGGTAAACGAGCAGTACTTC. Its translation is CASSRGTGVNEQYF. The gene calls are TRBV2 and TRBJ2-7; 10 nucleotides line up with TRBD1. Per the germline V gene, CDR1 is SNHLY and CDR2 is FYNNEI. CDR3 size: 14 residues. With 5 bases clipped from V and 5 bases from J, the junction kept 6 bases outside the gene matches.

This CDR3 reads CATSDPGLVGQFF. CDR3 DNA sequence: TGTGCCACCAGTGATCCGGGACTAGTCGGGCAGTTCTTC. J is TRBJ2-1 and V is TRBV24-1; 8 nucleotides align to TRBD2. J gave up 12 bases and V 3 bases, and 6 bases lay outside the gene matches. Looked up from germline, CDR1 is KGHDR and CDR2 is SFDVKD. This CDR3 contains 13 residues.

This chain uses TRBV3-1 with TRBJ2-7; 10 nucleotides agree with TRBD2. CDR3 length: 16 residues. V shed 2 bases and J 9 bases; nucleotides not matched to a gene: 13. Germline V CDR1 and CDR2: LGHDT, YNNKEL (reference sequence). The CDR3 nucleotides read TGTGCCAGCAGCCAAACTCAGCGGGAGGGCCGATGGGTGCAGTACTTC. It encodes CASSQTQREGRWVQYF.

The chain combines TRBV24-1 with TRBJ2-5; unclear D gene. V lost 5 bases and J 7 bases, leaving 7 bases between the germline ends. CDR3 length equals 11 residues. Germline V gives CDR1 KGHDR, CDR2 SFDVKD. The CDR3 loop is CATSAKGTQYF. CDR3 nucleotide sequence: TGTGCCACCAGTGCGAAGGGGACCCAGTACTTC.

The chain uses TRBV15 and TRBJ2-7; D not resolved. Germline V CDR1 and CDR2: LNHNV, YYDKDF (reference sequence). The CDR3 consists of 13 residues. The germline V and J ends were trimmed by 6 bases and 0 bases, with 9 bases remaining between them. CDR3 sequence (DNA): TGTGCCACCAGTGAGGATTACTCCTACGAGCAGTACTTC. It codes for CATSEDYSYEQYF.

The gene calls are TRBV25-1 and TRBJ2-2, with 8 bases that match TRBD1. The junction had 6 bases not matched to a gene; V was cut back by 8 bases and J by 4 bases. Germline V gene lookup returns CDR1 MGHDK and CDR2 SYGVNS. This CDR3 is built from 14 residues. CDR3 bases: TGTGCCAGCGCATCAGGGGGCATCACCGGGGAGCTGTTTTTT. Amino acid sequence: CASASGGITGELFF.

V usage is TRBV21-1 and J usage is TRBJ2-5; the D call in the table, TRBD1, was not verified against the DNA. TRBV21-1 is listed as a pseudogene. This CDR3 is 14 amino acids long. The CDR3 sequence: CASIPTAYQETQYF. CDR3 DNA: TGTGCCAGCATCCCGACAGCGTACCAAGAGACCCAGTACTTC.

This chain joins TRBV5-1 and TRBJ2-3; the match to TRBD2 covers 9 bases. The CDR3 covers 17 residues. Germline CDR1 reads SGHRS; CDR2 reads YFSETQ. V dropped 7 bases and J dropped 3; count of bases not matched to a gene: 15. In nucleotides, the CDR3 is TGCGCCAGCCATGACCCAAGTAGCGGGAGTGGTACAGATACGCAGTATTTT. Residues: CASHDPSSGSGTDTQYF. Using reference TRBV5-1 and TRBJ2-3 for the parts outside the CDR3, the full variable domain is KAGVTQTPRYLIKTRGQQVTLSCSPISGHRSVSWYQQTPGQGLQFLFEYFSETQRNKGNFPGRFSGRQFSNSRSEMNVSTLELGDSALYLCASHDPSSGSGTDTQYFGPGTRLTVL.

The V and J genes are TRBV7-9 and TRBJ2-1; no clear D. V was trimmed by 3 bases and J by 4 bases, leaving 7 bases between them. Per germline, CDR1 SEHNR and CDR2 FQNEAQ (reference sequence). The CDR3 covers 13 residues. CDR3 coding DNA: TGTGCCAGCAGCTTGTTCCTATACAATGAGCAGTTCTTC. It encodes CASSLFLYNEQFF.

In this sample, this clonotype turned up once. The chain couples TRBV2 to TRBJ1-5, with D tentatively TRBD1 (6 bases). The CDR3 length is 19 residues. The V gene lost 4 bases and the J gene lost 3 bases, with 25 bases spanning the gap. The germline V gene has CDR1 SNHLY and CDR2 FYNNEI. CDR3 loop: CASSVDNRGGRDDNQPQHF. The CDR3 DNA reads TGTGCCAGCAGTGTGGATAATCGAGGGGGGCGAGATGACAATCAGCCCCAGCATTTT. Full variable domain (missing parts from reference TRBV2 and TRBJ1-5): EPEVTQTPSHQVTQMGQEVILRCVPISNHLYFYWYRQILGQKVEFLVSFYNNEISEKSEIFDDQFSVERPDGSNFTLKIRSTKLEDSAMYFCASSVDNRGGRDDNQPQHFGDGTRLSIL.

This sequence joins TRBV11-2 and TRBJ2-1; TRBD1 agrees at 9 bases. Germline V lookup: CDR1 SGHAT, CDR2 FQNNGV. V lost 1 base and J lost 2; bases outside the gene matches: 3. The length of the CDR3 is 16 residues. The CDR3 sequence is CASSLVGQGTYNEQFF. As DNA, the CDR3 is TGTGCCAGCAGCTTAGTGGGACAGGGAACCTACAATGAGCAGTTCTTC.

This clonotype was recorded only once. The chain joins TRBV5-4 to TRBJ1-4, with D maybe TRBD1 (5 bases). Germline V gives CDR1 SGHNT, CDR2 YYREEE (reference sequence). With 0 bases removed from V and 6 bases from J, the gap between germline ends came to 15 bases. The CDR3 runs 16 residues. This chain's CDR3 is CASSLGTSGPDEKLFF. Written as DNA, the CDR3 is TGTGCCAGCAGCTTGGGGACGTCAGGGCCGGATGAAAAACTGTTTTTT.

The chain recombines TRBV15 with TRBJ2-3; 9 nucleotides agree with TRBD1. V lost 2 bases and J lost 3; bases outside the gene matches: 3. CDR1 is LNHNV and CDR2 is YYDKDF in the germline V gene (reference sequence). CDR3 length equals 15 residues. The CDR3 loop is CATSRQGQGTDTQYF. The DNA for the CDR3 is TGTGCCACCAGCAGACAGGGACAGGGAACAGATACGCAGTATTTT.

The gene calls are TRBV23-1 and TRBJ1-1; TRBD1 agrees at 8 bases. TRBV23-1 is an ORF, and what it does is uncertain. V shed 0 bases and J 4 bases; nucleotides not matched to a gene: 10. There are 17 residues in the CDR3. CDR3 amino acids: CASSQSRGRGPITEAFF. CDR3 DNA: TGCGCCAGCAGTCAATCCCGAGGCAGGGGGCCAATCACTGAAGCTTTCTTT.

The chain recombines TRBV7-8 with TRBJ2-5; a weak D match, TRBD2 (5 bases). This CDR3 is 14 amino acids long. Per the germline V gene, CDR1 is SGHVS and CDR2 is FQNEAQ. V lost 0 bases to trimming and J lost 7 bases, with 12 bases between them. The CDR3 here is CASSLAQEGGTQYF. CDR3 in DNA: TGTGCCAGCAGCTTAGCGCAAGAGGGTGGGACCCAGTACTTC.

DNA for the CDR3: TGTGCCAGCAGCCCCCGGACAGGAGGCACTGAAGCTTTCTTT. Amino acid sequence: CASSPRTGGTEAFF. This rearrangement joins TRBV3-1 to TRBJ1-1; the match to TRBD1 covers 7 bases. Per the germline V gene, CDR1 is LGHDT and CDR2 is YNNKEL (reference sequence). This CDR3 has 14 amino acids. Trimming cost V 4 bases and J 4 bases; bases outside gene matches: 6.

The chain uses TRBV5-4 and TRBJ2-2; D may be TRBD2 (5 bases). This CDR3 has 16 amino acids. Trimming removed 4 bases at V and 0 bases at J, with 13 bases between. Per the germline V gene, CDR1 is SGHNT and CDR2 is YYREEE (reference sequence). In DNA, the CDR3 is TGTGCCAGCAGCCCGGCGGGCACCCCGAACACCGGGGAGCTGTTTTTT. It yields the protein CASSPAGTPNTGELFF. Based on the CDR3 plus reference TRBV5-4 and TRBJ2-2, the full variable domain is ETGVTQSPTHLIKTRGQQVTLRCSSQSGHNTVSWYQQALGQGPQFIFQYYREEENGRGNFPPRFSGLQFPNYSSELNVNALELDDSALYLCASSPAGTPNTGELFFGEGSRLTVL.

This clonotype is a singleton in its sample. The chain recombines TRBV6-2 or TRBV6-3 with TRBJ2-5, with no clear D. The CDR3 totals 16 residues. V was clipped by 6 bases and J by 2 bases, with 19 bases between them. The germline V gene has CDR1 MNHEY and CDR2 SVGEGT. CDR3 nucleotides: TGTGCCAGCAGCCCTGCGGTGTTTAGGCCACAAGAGACCCAGTACTTC. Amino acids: CASSPAVFRPQETQYF.

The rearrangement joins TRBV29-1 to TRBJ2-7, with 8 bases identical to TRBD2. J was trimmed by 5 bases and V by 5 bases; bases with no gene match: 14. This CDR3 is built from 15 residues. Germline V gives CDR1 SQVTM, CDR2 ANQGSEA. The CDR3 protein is CSVRPQRELIDEQYF. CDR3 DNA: TGCAGCGTTAGGCCCCAGCGGGAGTTAATAGACGAGCAGTACTTC.